The clone carrying this T cell receptor (beta chain) was detected many times. What it binds is unknown. This sample stems from a study of T cells after yellow fever vaccination. Broader study findings: The study found a weaker secondary response that peaked faster, day 5 versus 15. Reappearing after the booster were most of the clones from primary vaccination (roughly 95% CD4, about 88% CD8). FACS-sorted repertoires might harbor abundant contaminating clonotypes from the bulk population.

This CDR3 has 15 amino acids. The germline V gene encodes CDR1 PRHDT and CDR2 FYEKMQ (reference sequence). V dropped 5 bases and J dropped 2 bases, with 13 bases sitting between them. Template switching by 5'RACE produced TCR cDNA, adding a universal primer site and UMIs. TCRdb redid the calling of the 5' RACE reads with MiXCR, one entry per CDR3 protein. The sample lists about 29,000 distinct CDR3 sequences, about 5% occurring once. The rearrangement links TRBV13 to TRBJ2-1, with a weak D call TRBD2 (5 bases). The receptor's source is a man aged 30-40 years who received the YFV17D yellow fever vaccine. Sequenced here: CD8+ T cells sorted from PBMCs, sampled 10 days after the yellow fever booster vaccination. The DNA of the CDR3 is TGTGCCAGCAGCCTGCGGACTGGAGCCTACAATGAGCAGTTCTTC. Protein product: CASSLRTGAYNEQFF.